This T cell receptor beta chain stems from a study of OX40 agonist ivuxolimab in advanced cancers. The ends lost 6 bases at V and 5 bases at J; junction bases unmatched: 20. Looked up from germline, CDR1 is SNHLY and CDR2 is FYNNEI. There are 19 residues in the CDR3. Clones were sequenced by immunoSEQ multiplex PCR, and TCRdb holds only the in-frame ones, with some missing. This table holds roughly 70,000 clones, around 83% found once. The chain uses TRBV2 and TRBJ2-1; 9 bases are shared with TRBD1. The starting material was CD4+ or CD8+ T cells sorted from blood, obtained in a trial of the OX40 agonist ivuxolimab. The clonotype originates from an adult with an advanced solid tumor such as melanoma, head and neck, liver or kidney cancer. For the CDR3, the DNA is TGTGCCAGCAGCCCAACAGGGGGCAATAGCCATCGTTCAGACAATGAGCAGTTCTTC. Its translation is CASSPTGGNSHRSDNEQFF.